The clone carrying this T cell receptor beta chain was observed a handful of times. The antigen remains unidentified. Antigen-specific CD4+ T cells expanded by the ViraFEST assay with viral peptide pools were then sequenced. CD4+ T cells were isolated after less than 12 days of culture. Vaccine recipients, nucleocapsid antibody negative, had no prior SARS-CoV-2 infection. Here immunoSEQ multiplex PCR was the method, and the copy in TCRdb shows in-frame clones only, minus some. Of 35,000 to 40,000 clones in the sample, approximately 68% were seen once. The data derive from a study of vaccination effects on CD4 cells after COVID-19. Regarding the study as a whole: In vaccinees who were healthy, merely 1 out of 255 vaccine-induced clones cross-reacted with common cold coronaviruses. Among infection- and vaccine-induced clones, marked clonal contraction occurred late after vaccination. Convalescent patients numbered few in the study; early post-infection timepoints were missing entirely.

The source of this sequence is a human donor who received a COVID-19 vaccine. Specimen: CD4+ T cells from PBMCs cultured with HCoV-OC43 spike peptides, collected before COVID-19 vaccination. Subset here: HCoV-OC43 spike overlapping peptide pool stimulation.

CDR3 coding DNA: TGTGCCAGTAGTCCCCTGGACAGGGGACTCAACACTGAAGCTTTCTTT. Its translation: CASSPLDRGLNTEAFF. The genes are TRBV19 and TRBJ1-1, with 9 bases fitting TRBD1. V lost 5 bases to trimming and J lost 2 bases; unmatched junction nucleotides: 9. This CDR3 comprises 16 residues. From germline, CDR1 is LNHDA and CDR2 SQIVND (reference sequence).